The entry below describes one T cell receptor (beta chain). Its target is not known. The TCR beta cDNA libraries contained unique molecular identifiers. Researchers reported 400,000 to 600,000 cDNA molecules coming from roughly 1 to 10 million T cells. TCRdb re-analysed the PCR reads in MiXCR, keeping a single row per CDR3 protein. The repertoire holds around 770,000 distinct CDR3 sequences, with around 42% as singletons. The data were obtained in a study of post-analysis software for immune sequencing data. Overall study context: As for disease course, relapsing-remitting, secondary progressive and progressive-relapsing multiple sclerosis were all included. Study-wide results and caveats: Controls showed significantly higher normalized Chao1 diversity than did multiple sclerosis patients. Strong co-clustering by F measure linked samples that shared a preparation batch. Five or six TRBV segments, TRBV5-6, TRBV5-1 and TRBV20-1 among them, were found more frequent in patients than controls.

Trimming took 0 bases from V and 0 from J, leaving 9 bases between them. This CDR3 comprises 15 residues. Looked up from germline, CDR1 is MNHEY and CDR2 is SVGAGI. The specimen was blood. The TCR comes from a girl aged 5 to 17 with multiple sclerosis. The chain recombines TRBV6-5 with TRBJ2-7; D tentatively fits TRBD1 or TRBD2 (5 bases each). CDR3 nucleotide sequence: TGTGCCAGCAGTTACTCGGGGGTTAGCTCCTACGAGCAGTACTTC. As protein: CASSYSGVSSYEQYF.